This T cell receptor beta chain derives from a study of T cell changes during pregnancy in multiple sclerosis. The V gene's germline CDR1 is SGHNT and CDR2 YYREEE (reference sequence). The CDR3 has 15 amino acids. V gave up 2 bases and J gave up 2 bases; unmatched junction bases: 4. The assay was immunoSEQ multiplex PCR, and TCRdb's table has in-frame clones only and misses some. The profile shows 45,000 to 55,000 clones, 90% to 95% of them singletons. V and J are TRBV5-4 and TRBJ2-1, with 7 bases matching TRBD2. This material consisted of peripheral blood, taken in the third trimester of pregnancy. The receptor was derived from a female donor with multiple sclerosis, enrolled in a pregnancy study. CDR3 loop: CASSFAGDAYNEQFF. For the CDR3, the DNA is TGTGCCAGCAGCTTCGCGGGAGACGCCTACAATGAGCAGTTCTTC.